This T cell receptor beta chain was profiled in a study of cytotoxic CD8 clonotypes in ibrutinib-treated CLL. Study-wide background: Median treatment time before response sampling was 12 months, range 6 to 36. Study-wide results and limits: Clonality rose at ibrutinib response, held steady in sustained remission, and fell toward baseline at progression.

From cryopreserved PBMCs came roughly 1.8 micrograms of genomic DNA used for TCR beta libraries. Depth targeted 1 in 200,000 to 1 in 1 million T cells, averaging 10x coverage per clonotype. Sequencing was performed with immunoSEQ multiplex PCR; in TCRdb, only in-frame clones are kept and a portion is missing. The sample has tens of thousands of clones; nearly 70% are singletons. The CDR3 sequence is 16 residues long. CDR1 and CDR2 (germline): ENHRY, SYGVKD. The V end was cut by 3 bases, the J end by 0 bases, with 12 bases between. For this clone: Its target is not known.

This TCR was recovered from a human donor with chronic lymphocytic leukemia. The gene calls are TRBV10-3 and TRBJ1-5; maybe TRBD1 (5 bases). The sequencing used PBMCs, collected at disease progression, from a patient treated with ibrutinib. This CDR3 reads CAISERGGDSNQPQHF. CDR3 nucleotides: TGTGCCATCAGTGAACGGGGGGGGGATAGCAATCAGCCCCAGCATTTT.